The text below deals with one T cell receptor (beta chain). Its antigen is unknown. CDR3 length equals 17 residues. The V and J ends lost 4 bases and 3 bases, in that order; junction bases with no gene match: 11. Germline loops: CDR1 SGHRS, CDR2 YFSETQ. Sampling times: baseline, cycle 4 day 1, cycle 7 day 1. This sample stems from a study of OX40 agonist ivuxolimab in advanced cancers. Study-wide results and caveats: With doses of 0.1-3.0 mg/kg, partial responders showed among the lowest clonal expansion.

TCRdb's copy holds only in-frame clones and misses some; the assay was immunoSEQ multiplex PCR. The table records 73,000 or so clones, around 80% of them present only once. The specimen comprised CD4+ or CD8+ T cells sorted from blood, sampled in a trial of the OX40 agonist ivuxolimab. The chain couples TRBV5-1 to TRBJ2-7; 12 positions match TRBD2. The sequence was collected from an adult with an advanced solid tumor such as melanoma, head and neck, liver or kidney cancer. The CDR3 here is CASSPLAGGILGYEQYF. The CDR3 bases are TGCGCCAGCAGCCCCCTAGCGGGAGGGATTTTAGGCTACGAGCAGTACTTC. Full variable domain (rest looked up from reference TRBV5-1 and TRBJ2-7): KAGVTQTPRYLIKTRGQQVTLSCSPISGHRSVSWYQQTPGQGLQFLFEYFSETQRNKGNFPGRFSGRQFSNSRSEMNVSTLELGDSALYLCASSPLAGGILGYEQYFGPGTRLTVT.